One T cell receptor beta chain is described in this entry. This specimen belongs to a study of blood T cell repertoires in COVID-19. The overall study: In each case, the material was cDNA or gDNA derived from T cells, B-cell-depleted T cells, or PBMCs.

Per the study methods: Amplified reference gene primers provided the basis for estimating nucleated cell counts. Data came from immunoSEQ multiplex PCR; TCRdb stores just in-frame clones and leaves some out. From that table come the V and J calls and clone size; the DNA was used to work out D and trimming. The sample lists around 280,000 clones, around 89% occurring once. Ages ranged from about 18 to 89 years, with residence in more than 20 US areas. The study assigned cohorts using participant-reported clinical history. Sample: PBMCs or T cells enriched from blood (not recorded which). This clonotype was obtained from a woman aged 18-35 years with acute COVID-19.

This CDR3 is CASSYRQGNYNEQFF. Written as DNA, the CDR3 is TGTGCCAGCAGCTACCGACAGGGCAACTACAATGAGCAGTTCTTC. The chain combines TRBV25-1 with TRBJ2-1; 7 bases fit TRBD1. The CDR3 is made up of 15 amino acids. CDR1 is MGHDK and CDR2 is SYGVNS in the germline V gene. V gave up 6 bases and J gave up 3 bases; unmatched junction bases: 8. The whole variable domain, remainder taken from reference TRBV25-1 and TRBJ2-1, is EADIYQTPRYLVIGTGKKITLECSQTMGHDKMYWYQQDPGMELHLIHYSYGVNSTEKGDLSSESTVSRIRTEHFPLTLESARPSHTSQYLCASSYRQGNYNEQFFGPGTRLTVL.